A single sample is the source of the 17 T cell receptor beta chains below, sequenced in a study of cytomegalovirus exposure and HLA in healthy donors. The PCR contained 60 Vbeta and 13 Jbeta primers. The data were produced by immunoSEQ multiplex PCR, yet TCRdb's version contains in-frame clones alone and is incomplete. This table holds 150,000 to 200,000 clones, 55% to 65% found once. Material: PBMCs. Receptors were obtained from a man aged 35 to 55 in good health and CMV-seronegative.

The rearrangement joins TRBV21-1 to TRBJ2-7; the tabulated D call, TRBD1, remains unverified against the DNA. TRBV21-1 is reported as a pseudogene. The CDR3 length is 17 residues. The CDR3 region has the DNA TGTGCCAGCAGCATGGCTGTGGGCAGGCAGCCAACCTACGAGCAGTACTTC. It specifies CASSMAVGRQPTYEQYF.

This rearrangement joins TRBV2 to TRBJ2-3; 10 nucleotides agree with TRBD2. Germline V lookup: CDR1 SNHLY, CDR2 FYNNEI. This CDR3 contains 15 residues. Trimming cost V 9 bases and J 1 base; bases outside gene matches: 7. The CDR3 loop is CASVLAGAGTDTQYF. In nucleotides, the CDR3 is TGTGCCAGTGTTCTAGCGGGGGCCGGCACAGATACGCAGTATTTT.

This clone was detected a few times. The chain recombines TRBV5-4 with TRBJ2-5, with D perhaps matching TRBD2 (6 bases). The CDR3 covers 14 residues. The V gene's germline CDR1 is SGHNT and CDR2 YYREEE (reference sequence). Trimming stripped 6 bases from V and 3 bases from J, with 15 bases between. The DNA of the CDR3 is TGTGCCAGCAAAAGGAGTGGGGGGAAAGAGACCCAGTACTTC. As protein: CASKRSGGKETQYF. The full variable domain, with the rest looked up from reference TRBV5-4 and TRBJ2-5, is ETGVTQSPTHLIKTRGQQVTLRCSSQSGHNTVSWYQQALGQGPQFIFQYYREEENGRGNFPPRFSGLQFPNYSSELNVNALELDDSALYLCASKRSGGKETQYFGPGTRLLVL.

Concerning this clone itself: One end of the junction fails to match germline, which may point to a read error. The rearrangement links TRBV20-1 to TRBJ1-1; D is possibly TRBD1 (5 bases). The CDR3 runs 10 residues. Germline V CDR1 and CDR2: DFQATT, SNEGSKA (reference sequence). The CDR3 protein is CSARVGRGVF. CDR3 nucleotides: TGCAGTGCTAGAGTGGGCCGGGGGGTCTTT.

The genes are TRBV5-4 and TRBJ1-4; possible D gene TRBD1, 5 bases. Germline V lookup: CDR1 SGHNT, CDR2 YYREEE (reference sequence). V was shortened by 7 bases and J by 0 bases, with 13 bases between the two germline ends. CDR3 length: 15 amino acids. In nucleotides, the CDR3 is TGTGCCAGCGACCTGGGGGAGGCAACTAATGAAAAACTGTTTTTT. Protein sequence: CASDLGEATNEKLFF.

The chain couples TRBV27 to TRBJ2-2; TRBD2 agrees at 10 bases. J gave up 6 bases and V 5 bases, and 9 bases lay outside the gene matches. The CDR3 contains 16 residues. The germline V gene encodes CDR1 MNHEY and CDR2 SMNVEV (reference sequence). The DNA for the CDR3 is TGTGCCAGCAGTCGGACTAGCGGCGCCGTCGCCGGGGAGCTGTTTTTT. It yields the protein CASSRTSGAVAGELFF.

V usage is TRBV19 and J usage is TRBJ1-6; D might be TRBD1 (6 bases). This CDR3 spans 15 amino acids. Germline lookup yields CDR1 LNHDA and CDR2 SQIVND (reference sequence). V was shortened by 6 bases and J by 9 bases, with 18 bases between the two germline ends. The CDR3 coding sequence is TGTGCCAGTAGCCGACAGGCCCCTATGGGTTCACCCCTCCACTTT. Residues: CASSRQAPMGSPLHF.

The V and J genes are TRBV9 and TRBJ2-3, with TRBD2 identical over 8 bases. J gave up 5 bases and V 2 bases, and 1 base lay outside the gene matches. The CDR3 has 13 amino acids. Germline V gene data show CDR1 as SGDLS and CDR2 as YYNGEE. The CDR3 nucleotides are TGTGCCAGCAGCGTCACTAGCGGAGATACGCAGTATTTT. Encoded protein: CASSVTSGDTQYF.

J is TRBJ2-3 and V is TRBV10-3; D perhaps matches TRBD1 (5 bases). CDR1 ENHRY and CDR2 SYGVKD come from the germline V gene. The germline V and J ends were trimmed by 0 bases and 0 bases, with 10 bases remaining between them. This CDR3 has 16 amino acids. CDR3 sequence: CAISESLRTSTDTQYF. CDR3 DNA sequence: TGTGCCATCAGTGAGTCCTTGCGGACAAGCACAGATACGCAGTATTTT.

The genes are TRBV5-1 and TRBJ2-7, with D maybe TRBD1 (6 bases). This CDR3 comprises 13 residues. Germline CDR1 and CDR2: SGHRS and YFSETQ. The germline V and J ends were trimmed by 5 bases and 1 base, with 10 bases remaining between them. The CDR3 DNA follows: TGCGCCAGCAGTTCCGGACAGTCCTACGAGCAGTACTTC. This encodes CASSSGQSYEQYF.

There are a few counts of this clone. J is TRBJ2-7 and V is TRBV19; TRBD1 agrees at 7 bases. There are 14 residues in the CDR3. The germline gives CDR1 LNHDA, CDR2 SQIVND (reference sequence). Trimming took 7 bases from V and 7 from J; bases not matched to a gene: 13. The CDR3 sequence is CASTTTSGQSEQYF. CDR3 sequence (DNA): TGTGCCAGTACGACTACCTCGGGACAGAGTGAGCAGTACTTC.

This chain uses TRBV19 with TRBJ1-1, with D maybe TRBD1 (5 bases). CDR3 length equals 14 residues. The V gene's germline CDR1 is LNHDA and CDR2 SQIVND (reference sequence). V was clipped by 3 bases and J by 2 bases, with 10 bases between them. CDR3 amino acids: CASSMWQGNTEAFF. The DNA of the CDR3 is TGTGCCAGTAGTATGTGGCAGGGAAACACTGAAGCTTTCTTT. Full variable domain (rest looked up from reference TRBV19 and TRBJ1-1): DGGITQSPKYLFRKEGQNVTLSCEQNLNHDAMYWYRQDPGQGLRLIYYSQIVNDFQKGDIAEGYSVSREKKESFPLTVTSAQKNPTAFYLCASSMWQGNTEAFFGQGTRLTVV.

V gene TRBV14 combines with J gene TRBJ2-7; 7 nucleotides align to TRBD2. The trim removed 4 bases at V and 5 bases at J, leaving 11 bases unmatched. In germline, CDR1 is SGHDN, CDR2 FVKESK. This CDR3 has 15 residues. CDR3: CASSLTESGIDEQYF. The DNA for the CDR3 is TGTGCCAGCAGCCTCACAGAGAGCGGGATCGACGAGCAGTACTTC.

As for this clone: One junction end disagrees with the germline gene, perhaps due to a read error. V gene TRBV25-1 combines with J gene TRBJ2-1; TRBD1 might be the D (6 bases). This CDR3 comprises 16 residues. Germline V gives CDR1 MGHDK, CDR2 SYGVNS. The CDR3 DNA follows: TGTGCCAGCAGTGGTGACAGGCGGTCGGGCTACAATGGGCAGTTCTTC. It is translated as CASSGDRRSGYNGQFF.

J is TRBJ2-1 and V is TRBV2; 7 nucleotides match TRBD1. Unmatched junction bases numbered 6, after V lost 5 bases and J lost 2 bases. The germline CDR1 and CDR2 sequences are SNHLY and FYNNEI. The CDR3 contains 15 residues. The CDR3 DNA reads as TGTGCCAGCAGTCCCGACAGGGAAGCCTACAATGAGCAGTTCTTC. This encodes CASSPDREAYNEQFF.

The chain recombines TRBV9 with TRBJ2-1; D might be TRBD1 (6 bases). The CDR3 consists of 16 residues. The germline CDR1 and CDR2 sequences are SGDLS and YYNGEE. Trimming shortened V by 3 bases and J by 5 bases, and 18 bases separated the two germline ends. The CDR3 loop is CASSAFTGTIDNEQFF. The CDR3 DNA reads TGTGCCAGCAGCGCCTTTACAGGGACAATCGACAATGAGCAGTTCTTC.

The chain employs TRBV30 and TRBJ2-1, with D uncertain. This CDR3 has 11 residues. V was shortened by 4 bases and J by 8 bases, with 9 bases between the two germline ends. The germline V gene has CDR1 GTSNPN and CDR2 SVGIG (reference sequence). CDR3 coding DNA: TGTGCCTGGAAACTGACTTATGAGCAGTTCTTC. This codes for CAWKLTYEQFF.